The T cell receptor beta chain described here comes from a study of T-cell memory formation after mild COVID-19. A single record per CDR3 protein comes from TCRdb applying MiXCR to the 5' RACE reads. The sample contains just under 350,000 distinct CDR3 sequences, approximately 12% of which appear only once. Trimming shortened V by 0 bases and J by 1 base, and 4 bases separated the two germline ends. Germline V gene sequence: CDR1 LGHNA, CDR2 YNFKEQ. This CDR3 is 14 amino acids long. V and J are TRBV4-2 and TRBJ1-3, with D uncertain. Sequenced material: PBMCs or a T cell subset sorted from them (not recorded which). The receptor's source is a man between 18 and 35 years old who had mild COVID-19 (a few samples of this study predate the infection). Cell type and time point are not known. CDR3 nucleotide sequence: TGTGCCAGCAGCCAAGAAAATTCTGGAAACACCATATATTTT. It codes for CASSQENSGNTIYF.